This is a list of T cell receptor beta chains from one sample in a study of blood T cell repertoires in COVID-19. Some clones are missing from TCRdb's copy, which holds only in-frame ones; the method was immunoSEQ multiplex PCR. The sample holds some 160,000 clones, under 90% seen once. The specimen sequenced was peripheral blood. Receptor source: a woman aged 80 or older with acute or convalescent COVID-19. CDR3s include the opening cysteine and the closing phenylalanine or tryptophan. The order of the fields is clone size, J gene, CDR3 length, V gene, D gene, CDR3 DNA, CDR3 protein. The D gene is left open where the match is weak. Clone sizes are given selectively: once, few, many, or a class where the clone is expanded.

-	TRBJ2-1	15	TRBV27	-	TGTGCCAGCAGTTCTCCCCGACAGCAAAACAATGAGCAGTTCTTC	CASSSPRQQNNEQFF
-	TRBJ1-1	13	TRBV29-1	TRBD1	TGCAGCGTCTCGGTGACAGGGGACACTGAAGCTTTCTTT	CSVSVTGDTEAFF
-	TRBJ1-6	15	TRBV9	-	TGTGCCAGCAGCCCCGCCGACAGCTATAATTCACCCCTCCACTTT	CASSPADSYNSPLHF
-	TRBJ2-7	15	TRBV5-1	TRBD2	TGCGCCAGCAGCTGGACTAGCGGGGTGACCTACGAGCAGTACTTC	CASSWTSGVTYEQYF
-	TRBJ2-4	18	TRBV7-2	-	TGTGCCAGCAGCTTAGGCCCTCTACCCATGGGCCAGGTACTTGCAAGAGACTTC	CASSLGPLPMGQVLARDF
few	TRBJ2-1	13	TRBV2	-	TGTGCCAGCAGTGAAGTATGGGACACCCAGCAGTTCTTC	CASSEVWDTQQFF
-	TRBJ2-1	15	TRBV6-5	-	TGTGCCAGCAGATCCGGGATAACACGTTCGGATGAGCAGTTCTTC	CASRSGITRSDEQFF
-	TRBJ2-7	14	TRBV7-2	TRBD1	TGTGCCAGCAGCTTACACCAGGGGGCGTACGAGCAGTACTTC	CASSLHQGAYEQYF
few	TRBJ1-5	14	TRBV9	-	TGTGCCAGCAGCTTTACAGGGAACAATCAGCCCCAGCATTTT	CASSFTGNNQPQHF
-	TRBJ2-5	19	TRBV7-6	TRBD1	TGTGCCAGCAGCTTAGCGCTTGGCGGGACAGGGGTGTTACAAGAGACCCAGTACTTC	CASSLALGGTGVLQETQYF
-	TRBJ1-2	15	TRBV6-5	-	TGTGCCAGCCGTAGTTTAAGGCAGGGGTTGTATGGCTACACCTTC	CASRSLRQGLYGYTF
-	TRBJ2-1	15	TRBV27	-	TGTGCCAGCAGCATCATCCTGAGCTCCTACAATGAGCAGTTCTTC	CASSIILSSYNEQFF
-	TRBJ1-6	13	TRBV27	-	TGTGCCAGCAGTTTATCCGATTACAGACCCCTCCACTTT	CASSLSDYRPLHF
once	TRBJ2-3	16	TRBV9	TRBD2	TGTGCCAGCAGCGTAGAGGTAGCGGGGGAAACAGATACGCAGTATTTT	CASSVEVAGETDTQYF
-	TRBJ2-3	15	TRBV5-1	TRBD1	TGCGCCAGCAGCTTGGAACAGGGGTACACAGATACGCAGTATTTT	CASSLEQGYTDTQYF
-	TRBJ2-1	15	TRBV10-3	TRBD1	TGTGCCATCAGACTCGACAGGGAATCATACAATGAGCAGTTCTTC	CAIRLDRESYNEQFF
-	TRBJ2-4	15	TRBV9	TRBD2	TGTGCCAGCAGCGGAAGGCCTACGGGGAGGGACATTCAGTACTTC	CASSGRPTGRDIQYF
-	TRBJ1-2	18	TRBV4-2	-	TGTGCCAGCAGCCAGGGATTCGAGGATTTACAGGGTAAAGATGGCTACACCTTC	CASSQGFEDLQGKDGYTF
-	TRBJ2-7	16	TRBV28	TRBD1	TGTGCCAGCAGCGGATCCAGACAGGGGTTTATCTACGAGCAGTACTTC	CASSGSRQGFIYEQYF
few	TRBJ2-7	13	TRBV27	-	TGTGCCAGCAGTGACACCAACTCCTACGAGCAGTACTTC	CASSDTNSYEQYF
-	TRBJ1-3	16	TRBV7-2	-	TGTGCCAGCAGCTTTAGTCAGGGATCCTCTGGAAACACCATATATTTT	CASSFSQGSSGNTIYF
-	TRBJ1-4	14	TRBV5-6	TRBD1	TGTGCCAGCAGCCGCTCAGGGGGAGATGAAAAACTGTTTTTT	CASSRSGGDEKLFF
-	TRBJ2-1	15	TRBV2	TRBD2	TGTGCCAGCAGTGAAACAGCGGGAGACGGAGATGAGCAGTTCTTC	CASSETAGDGDEQFF
-	TRBJ2-3	15	TRBV15	TRBD1	TGTGCCACCAGCACGAGTGAGGGGGCGGGAGATACGCAGTATTTT	CATSTSEGAGDTQYF
-	TRBJ2-3	13	TRBV19	TRBD2	TGTGCCAGTAAAGCTAGCGGGACAGATACGCAGTATTTT	CASKASGTDTQYF
-	TRBJ2-1	15	TRBV7-9	TRBD2	TGTGCCAGCAGCTTCGTGCCTAGCGGGAATAATGAGCAGTTCTTC	CASSFVPSGNNEQFF
-	TRBJ2-7	15	TRBV9	-	TGTGCCAGCAGCGTAGGACTAGACAGAACCTACGAGCAGTACTTC	CASSVGLDRTYEQYF
-	TRBJ2-3	14	TRBV3-1/TRBV3-2	TRBD2	TGTGCCAGCAGCCTGCCTAGCGGGGCCGGGACGCAGTATTTT	CASSLPSGAGTQYF
-	TRBJ1-4	14	TRBV27	-	TGTGCCAGCAGTTTATTTCCAGACCAGAGGAATCTGTTTTTT	CASSLFPDQRNLFF
-	TRBJ2-4	18	TRBV23-1	-	TGCGCCAGCAGTCGGACCAAAACGAAGGGGCGCCTAAAGGTCATTCAGTACTTC	CASSRTKTKGRLKVIQYF
-	TRBJ1-4	15	TRBV4-3	TRBD1	TGCGCCAGCAGCCCAGGACAGGGATTGGATGAAAAACTGTTTTTT	CASSPGQGLDEKLFF
-	TRBJ2-1	15	TRBV5-1	TRBD2	TGCGCCAGCAGCTTGGGTAGTAGCGGGAGAGCTGAGCAGTTCTTC	CASSLGSSGRAEQFF
-	TRBJ2-7	12	TRBV2	-	TGTGCCAGCCGGGGGGCCGCCTACGAGCAGTACTTC	CASRGAAYEQYF
-	TRBJ2-5	15	TRBV7-2	TRBD1	TGTGCCAGCAGCCAAGACAGGGGCGCCTGGGAGACCCAGTACTTC	CASSQDRGAWETQYF
-	TRBJ1-5	15	TRBV19	TRBD1	TGTGCCAGTAGTATAGGGGGACAGTTCAATCAGCCCCAGCATTTT	CASSIGGQFNQPQHF
-	TRBJ1-5	15	TRBV6-6	TRBD1	TGTGCCAGCAGTTACCCGGACAGGGCGGGCCAGCCCCAGCATTTT	CASSYPDRAGQPQHF
-	TRBJ2-7	12	TRBV18	-	TGTGCCAGCTCACCGACAGACTACGAGCAGTACTTC	CASSPTDYEQYF
-	TRBJ2-2	15	TRBV5-6	TRBD1	TGTGCCAGCTGGGGGACAGACGCGAACACCGGGGAGCTGTTTTTT	CASWGTDANTGELFF
-	TRBJ1-6	18	TRBV6-1	-	TGTGCCAGCAGTGAAGGGGATAGTGGACTGACCTATAATTCACCCCTCCACTTT	CASSEGDSGLTYNSPLHF
-	TRBJ1-2	14	TRBV5-1	-	TGCGCCAGCAGCTTGTCACGACAGGACTATGGCTACACCTTC	CASSLSRQDYGYTF
-	TRBJ1-1	14	TRBV7-2	TRBD1	TGTGCCAGCAGCATCGACAGGGGTTACACTGAAGCTTTCTTT	CASSIDRGYTEAFF
-	TRBJ1-2	15	TRBV7-2	-	TGTGCCAGCAGCTTAGGAATCCAGGGGTCCTATGGCTACACCTTC	CASSLGIQGSYGYTF
-	TRBJ1-5	16	TRBV4-3	-	TGCGCCAGCAGCCAAGATTCGGGACTGGGAAATCAGCCCCAGCATTTT	CASSQDSGLGNQPQHF
-	TRBJ1-4	14	TRBV19	TRBD1	TGTGCCAGTTCGGGACAGGGGGTTTTCGAAAAACTGTTTTTT	CASSGQGVFEKLFF
once	TRBJ2-3	15	TRBV9	TRBD2	TGTGCCAGCAGCGTAGGCGGGAGTGGGCCAGATACGCAGTATTTT	CASSVGGSGPDTQYF
-	TRBJ2-3	17	TRBV5-6	-	TGTGCCAGCAGCTTGCTCCTCAGTGATTTCGGGACAGATACGCAGTATTTT	CASSLLLSDFGTDTQYF